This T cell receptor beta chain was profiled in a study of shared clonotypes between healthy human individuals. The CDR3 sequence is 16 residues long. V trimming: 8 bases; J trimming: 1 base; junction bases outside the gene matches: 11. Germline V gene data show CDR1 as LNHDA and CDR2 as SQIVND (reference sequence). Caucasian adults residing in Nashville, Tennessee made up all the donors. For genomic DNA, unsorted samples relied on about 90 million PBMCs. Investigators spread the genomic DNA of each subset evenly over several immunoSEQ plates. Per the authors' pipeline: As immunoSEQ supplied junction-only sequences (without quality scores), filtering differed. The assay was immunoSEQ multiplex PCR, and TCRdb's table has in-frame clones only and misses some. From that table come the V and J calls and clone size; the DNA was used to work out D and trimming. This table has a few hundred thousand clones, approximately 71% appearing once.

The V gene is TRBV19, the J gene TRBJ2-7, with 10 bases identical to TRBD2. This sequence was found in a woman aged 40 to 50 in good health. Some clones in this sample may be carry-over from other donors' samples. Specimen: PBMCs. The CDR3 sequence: CASALGSGRISYEQYF. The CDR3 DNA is TGTGCCAGTGCACTGGGTAGCGGGAGGATATCCTACGAGCAGTACTTC.